This T cell receptor (beta chain) emerged from a study of blood T cell repertoires in COVID-19. Study in general: COVID-19 samples collected from the United States, Italy and Spain covered acute and convalescent phases. The cDNA or gDNA used as material had been derived from T cells, B-cell-depleted T cells, or PBMCs.

The ends were cut back, 1 base at V and 6 bases at J, with 9 bases in the middle. Per the germline V gene, CDR1 is SGHVS and CDR2 is FNYEAQ. The CDR3 totals 14 residues. This clone was found a few times. Methods used by the authors: Quantification of nucleated cells was approximated via reference gene primer amplification. Using immunoSEQ multiplex PCR, the repertoire was profiled, and TCRdb retains in-frame clones only, with some absent. The V and J calls and clone size were taken over from that table, and D and trimming were inferred from the DNA. The sample has approximately 210,000 clones; roughly 85% are singletons.

Sequenced sample: peripheral blood. The source is a woman older than 75 with acute or convalescent COVID-19. The chain recombines TRBV7-6 with TRBJ2-2, with D uncertain. The chain's CDR3 is CASSLGPGPGELFF. CDR3 DNA sequence: TGTGCCAGCAGCTTAGGGCCAGGTCCCGGGGAGCTGTTTTTT.